These 20 T cell receptor beta chains originate from one sample sequenced in a study of cytomegalovirus exposure and HLA in healthy donors. Here immunoSEQ multiplex PCR was the method, and the copy in TCRdb shows in-frame clones only, minus some. The data show roughly 350,000 clones, roughly 89% seen once. Sequencing was carried out using PBMCs. The receptors were sampled from a woman under 30 in good health and CMV-seronegative.

The J gene is TRBJ1-4, the V gene TRBV5-1; possible D gene TRBD1, 5 bases. Germline CDR1 SGHRS, CDR2 YFSETQ. The V gene lost 2 bases and the J gene lost 5 bases, with 7 bases spanning the gap. This CDR3 contains 13 residues. CDR3 DNA: TGCGCCAGCAGCTTCGGGGGAAATGAAAAACTGTTTTTT. Encoded protein: CASSFGGNEKLFF.

V usage is TRBV4-2 and J usage is TRBJ1-3, with 10 bases lining up with TRBD1. The germline gives CDR1 LGHNA, CDR2 YNFKEQ. The length of the CDR3 is 16 residues. The junction had 0 bases not matched to a gene; V was cut back by 1 base and J by 0 bases. CDR3 bases: TGTGCCAGCAGCCAAGGACAGGGGGCCTCTGGAAACACCATATATTTT. As protein: CASSQGQGASGNTIYF.

This chain uses TRBV9 with TRBJ2-1; 13 bases match TRBD2. This CDR3 is 14 amino acids long. With V trimmed by 3 bases and J by 10 bases, 4 bases remained unmatched. Germline assignment: CDR1 SGDLS and CDR2 YYNGEE. CDR3 in DNA: TGTGCCAGCAGCGGCGAGGGACTAGCGGGAGAGCAGTTCTTC. It translates to CASSGEGLAGEQFF.

This chain connects TRBV6-1 to TRBJ1-1, with TRBD1 as a possible D gene (6 bases). CDR1 and CDR2 from the germline V gene are MNHNS and SASEGT. Deletions cut 6 bases from V and 5 bases from J, with 16 bases between. This CDR3 is built from 14 residues. The chain's CDR3 is CASRSYTGLTEAFF. CDR3 in DNA: TGTGCCAGCAGATCCTACACAGGGCTGACTGAAGCTTTCTTT.

The chain has TRBV5-8 and TRBJ1-1, with D tentatively TRBD1 (5 bases). The CDR3 consists of 13 residues. Germline assignment: CDR1 SGHTS and CDR2 YDEGEE. V was clipped by 6 bases and J by 6 bases, with 15 bases between them. CDR3 DNA: TGTGCCAGCATCGGTCGGTGGGGGGCTGAAGCTTTCTTT. This codes for CASIGRWGAEAFF. Using reference TRBV5-8 and TRBJ1-1 for the parts outside the CDR3, the full variable domain is EAGVTQSPTHLIKTRGQQATLRCSPISGHTSVYWYQQALGLGLQFLLWYDEGEERNRGNFPPRFSGRQFPNYSSELNVNALELEDSALYLCASIGRWGAEAFFGQGTRLTVV.

This chain links TRBV4-3 with TRBJ2-7, with TRBD2 as a possible D gene (6 bases). V gave up 4 bases and J gave up 3 bases, with 16 bases separating them. CDR1 is LGHNA and CDR2 is YSLEER in the germline V gene. This CDR3 contains 15 residues. The CDR3 loop reads CASSRAEGPDYEQYF. The CDR3 nucleotides read TGCGCCAGCAGCCGGGCGGAGGGGCCCGACTACGAGCAGTACTTC.

V and J are TRBV5-1 and TRBJ2-7, with 11 bases identical to TRBD2. V trimming: 1 base; J trimming: 6 bases; junction bases outside the gene matches: 6. This CDR3 spans 15 amino acids. From germline, CDR1 is SGHRS and CDR2 YFSETQ. The CDR3 region has the DNA TGCGCCAGCAGCTTGACTAGCGGGAGAAAGGGCGAGCAGTACTTC. Translation: CASSLTSGRKGEQYF.

V is TRBV6-5 and J is TRBJ1-5, with 7 bases matching TRBD1. The J segment lost 2 bases and the V segment lost 4 bases, leaving 2 bases of the junction unmatched. This CDR3 has 14 amino acids. Germline loops: CDR1 MNHEY, CDR2 SVGAGI. CDR3 sequence: CASSFQGGNQPQHF. The CDR3 DNA is TGTGCCAGCAGTTTTCAGGGGGGCAATCAGCCCCAGCATTTT.

This clone came up many times. The chain carries TRBV15 and TRBJ2-1; the match to TRBD2 covers 7 bases. CDR3 length: 15 residues. V lost 2 bases and J lost 1; bases outside the gene matches: 2. CDR1 and CDR2 (germline): LNHNV, YYDKDF (reference sequence). The chain's CDR3 is CATSRTSDSYNEQFF. CDR3 in DNA: TGTGCCACCAGCAGAACTAGCGATTCCTACAATGAGCAGTTCTTC.

The chain links TRBV30 to TRBJ2-6, with 7 bases lining up with TRBD2. This CDR3 comprises 16 residues. Trimming at V came to 2 bases and at J to 2 bases, leaving 6 bases not matched to a gene. Germline V gives CDR1 GTSNPN, CDR2 SVGIG (reference sequence). CDR3 bases: TGTGCCTGGAGTTCTGGTGCGGGGGCTGGGGCCAACGTCCTGACTTTC. Protein sequence: CAWSSGAGAGANVLTF.

The chain couples TRBV7-6 to TRBJ2-7, with 8 positions matching TRBD2. The CDR3 contains 14 residues. J gave up 4 bases and V 1 base, and 3 bases lay outside the gene matches. The germline V gene has CDR1 SGHVS and CDR2 FNYEAQ. The CDR3 DNA reads as TGTGCCAGCAGCTTAGAAGCGGGAGCGTACGAGCAGTACTTC. Amino acid sequence: CASSLEAGAYEQYF.

This clone was seen just once. The V and J genes are TRBV27 and TRBJ2-1, with TRBD2 identical over 13 bases. V was pared by 1 base and J by 4 bases, with 10 bases of the junction left unmatched. Germline loops: CDR1 MNHEY, CDR2 SMNVEV (reference sequence). The CDR3 loop spans 19 amino acids. Written as DNA, the CDR3 is TGTGCCAGCAGTTTATTCGGACTAGCGGGAGCGGTGTCGTACAATGAGCAGTTCTTC. Residues: CASSLFGLAGAVSYNEQFF.

The CDR3 DNA sequence: TGTGCCAGCAGTTTATACCTGACAGGGTCAGGCAATCAGCCCCAGCATTTT. Its translation: CASSLYLTGSGNQPQHF. V is TRBV28 and J is TRBJ1-5; 7 bases are shared with TRBD1. From germline, CDR1 is MDHEN and CDR2 SYDVKM. V trimming: 1 base; J trimming: 2 bases; junction bases outside the gene matches: 8. The CDR3 has 17 residues. Drawing the rest from reference TRBV28 and TRBJ1-5, the complete variable domain is DVKVTQSSRYLVKRTGEKVFLECVQDMDHENMFWYRQDPGLGLRLIYFSYDVKMKEKGDIPEGYSVSREKKERFSLILESASTNQTSMYLCASSLYLTGSGNQPQHFGDGTRLSIL.

The chain uses TRBV4-3 and TRBJ2-3; 9 positions agree with TRBD2. Trimming removed 3 bases from V and 4 bases from J; junction bases left unmatched: 5. The CDR3 spans 15 residues. CDR1 is LGHNA and CDR2 is YSLEER in the germline V gene. CDR3 nucleotide sequence: TGCGCCAGCAGCCAGGGTAGCGGGAGCCCAGATACGCAGTATTTT. This translates into CASSQGSGSPDTQYF.

This clone was counted once. The chain couples TRBV9 to TRBJ1-4, with 9 bases that match TRBD1. The CDR3 contains 14 residues. V shed 4 bases, J shed 7 bases, and the junction held 5 bases outside the gene matches. CDR1 SGDLS and CDR2 YYNGEE come from the germline V gene. The CDR3 loop is CASSSQGAGEKLFF. Here the CDR3 DNA reads TGTGCCAGCAGCTCACAGGGGGCTGGTGAAAAACTGTTTTTT. The whole variable domain, filled in from reference TRBV9 and TRBJ1-4, reads DSGVTQTPKHLITATGQRVTLRCSPRSGDLSVYWYQQSLDQGLQFLIQYYNGEERAKGNILERFSAQQFPDLHSELNLSSLELGDSALYFCASSSQGAGEKLFFGSGTQLSVL.

V gene TRBV20-1 combines with J gene TRBJ2-1; 9 bases align to TRBD2. The CDR3 extends over 10 amino acids. Germline trimming cut 5 bases from V and 11 bases from J; bases unmatched to any gene: 1. In germline, CDR1 is DFQATT, CDR2 SNEGSKA (reference sequence). CDR3 bases: TGCAGTGCTCCTAGCGGGAAGCAGTTCTTC. Protein: CSAPSGKQFF.

This rearrangement joins TRBV4-1 to TRBJ2-1; TRBD2 aligns across 10 bases. The CDR3 extends over 18 amino acids. Germline V gives CDR1 MGHRA, CDR2 YSYEKL. The ends lost 1 base at V and 0 bases at J; junction bases unmatched: 6. CDR3 in amino acids: CASSQGSGRRGSYNEQFF. The CDR3 nucleotides read TGCGCCAGCAGCCAAGGTAGCGGGAGGAGGGGCTCCTACAATGAGCAGTTCTTC.

CDR3 residues: CASQGADSNQPQHF. The CDR3 region has the DNA TGTGCCAGCCAGGGGGCCGATAGCAATCAGCCCCAGCATTTT. This chain links TRBV27 with TRBJ1-5; the match to TRBD1 covers 8 bases. The CDR3 extends over 14 amino acids. Germline V gives CDR1 MNHEY, CDR2 SMNVEV (reference sequence). After removal of 8 bases from V and 0 bases from J, the junction contained 3 bases not matched to a gene.

The chain joins TRBV28 to TRBJ2-5; 11 bases map to TRBD1. Trimming cost V 2 bases and J 0 bases; bases outside gene matches: 5. The germline V gene encodes CDR1 MDHEN and CDR2 SYDVKM. The CDR3 loop spans 17 amino acids. The CDR3: CASSLLPGQGDQETQYF. The CDR3, as DNA: TGTGCCAGCAGTTTACTCCCGGGACAGGGGGACCAAGAGACCCAGTACTTC.

The chain links TRBV6-4 to TRBJ1-2; 7 bases match TRBD1. The CDR3 spans 15 residues. The V segment lost 6 bases and the J segment 4 bases; nucleotides outside the gene matches: 11. CDR1 MRHNA and CDR2 SNTAGT come from the germline V gene. The CDR3 here is CASRASGTAPYGYTF. CDR3 nucleotide sequence: TGTGCCAGCAGGGCTTCCGGGACAGCGCCCTATGGCTACACCTTC.